This T cell receptor beta chain was sequenced in a study of early T cells in non-severe SARS-CoV-2 infection. Study-wide background: RNA in bulk from unsorted whole blood was sequenced, and chains were unpaired.

The CDR3 length is 14 residues. With V trimmed by 8 bases and J by 2 bases, 7 bases remained unmatched. Per the germline V gene, CDR1 is SQVTM and CDR2 is ANQGSEA. Researchers tagged individual cDNA molecules with unique molecular identifiers. TCRdb redid the calling of the 5' RACE reads with MiXCR, one entry per CDR3 protein. The top ten hold approximately 6% of the sample, which has 90,000 or so distinct CDR3 sequences, about 16% seen once. Worth noting for this clonotype: No antigen is known for it.

General observations from the study: Private and CD4 specificities were missed by VDJdb matching, which favored anti-spike CD8 responses.

The sequence came from an adult who was a healthcare worker with PCR-confirmed SARS-CoV-2 infection or an uninfected control (not recorded which). This chain links TRBV29-1 with TRBJ2-1; 9 nucleotides align to TRBD2. The sample consisted of whole blood. The CDR3 loop is CSSVAGVAYNEQFF. In nucleotides, the CDR3 is TGCAGCTCCGTAGCGGGGGTGGCCTACAATGAGCAGTTCTTC.